This T cell receptor beta chain derives from a study of OX40 agonist ivuxolimab in advanced cancers. The V end lost 2 bases, the J end lost 7 bases, and 12 bases lay between the germline ends. This CDR3 region has 14 residues. Looked up from germline, CDR1 is SGHTA and CDR2 is FQGNSA. On this clone: Its target is unknown.

The study, taken as a whole, reports: Among T cells, CD8+ cells averaged more expanded clones than CD4+ cells.

Data came from immunoSEQ multiplex PCR; TCRdb stores just in-frame clones and leaves some out. Found here are more than 45,000 clones, around 79% of them singletons; the top ten hold more than 0.9%. With baseline, cycle 4 day 1, and cycle 7 day 1 as timepoints, blood was sampled. The chain joins TRBV7-2 to TRBJ2-1; D is possibly TRBD2 (5 bases). Sequenced here: CD4+ or CD8+ T cells sorted from blood, sampled in a trial of the OX40 agonist ivuxolimab. This receptor was obtained from an adult with an advanced solid tumor such as melanoma, head and neck, liver or kidney cancer. Written as DNA, the CDR3 is TGTGCCAGCAGCTTAAGGGCCCCGGGAAATGAGCAGTTCTTC. Protein product: CASSLRAPGNEQFF.